The clone carrying this TCR beta chain was seen a handful of times. Its antigen is currently unknown. This sample stems from a study of OX40 agonist ivuxolimab in advanced cancers. Study-wide context: Earlier treatment with anti-PD-1, anti-PD-L1 or anti-CTLA-4 was permitted, and roughly 42% had received some. Study observations and caveats: Expanded peripheral T-cell antigen specificity went undetermined. Dosing at 0.1 to 3.0 mg/kg was accompanied by clonal expansion of CD4+ and CD8+ blood T cells by week 6.

Repertoires were generated with immunoSEQ multiplex PCR, while TCRdb's copy carries only in-frame clones and drops some. The repertoire holds about 64,000 clones, approximately 88% seen once, with approximately 2.2% in the top ten. Germline assignment: CDR1 GTSNPN and CDR2 SVGIG (reference sequence). The V segment lost 2 bases and the J segment 7 bases; nucleotides outside the gene matches: 10. The CDR3 length is 15 residues. The chain links TRBV30 to TRBJ1-4; 7 nucleotides align to TRBD1. Sample: CD4+ or CD8+ T cells sorted from blood, taken in a trial of the OX40 agonist ivuxolimab. The TCR was taken from an adult with an advanced solid tumor such as melanoma, head and neck, liver or kidney cancer. CDR3: CAWSPDRVWSEKLFF. For the CDR3, the DNA is TGTGCCTGGAGTCCAGACAGGGTCTGGTCTGAAAAACTGTTTTTT.